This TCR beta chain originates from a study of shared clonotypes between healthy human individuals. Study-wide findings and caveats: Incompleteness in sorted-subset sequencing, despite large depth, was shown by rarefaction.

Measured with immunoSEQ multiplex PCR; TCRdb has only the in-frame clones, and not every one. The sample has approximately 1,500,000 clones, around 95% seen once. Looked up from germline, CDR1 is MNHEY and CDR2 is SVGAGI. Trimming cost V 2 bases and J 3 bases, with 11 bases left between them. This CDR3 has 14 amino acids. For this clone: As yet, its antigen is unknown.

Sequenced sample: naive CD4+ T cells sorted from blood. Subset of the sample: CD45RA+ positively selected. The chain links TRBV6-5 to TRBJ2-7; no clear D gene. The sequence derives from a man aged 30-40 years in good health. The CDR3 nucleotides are TGTGCCAGCAGTTACGGGCAGAACAACTACGAGCAGTACTTC. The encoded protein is CASSYGQNNYEQYF.